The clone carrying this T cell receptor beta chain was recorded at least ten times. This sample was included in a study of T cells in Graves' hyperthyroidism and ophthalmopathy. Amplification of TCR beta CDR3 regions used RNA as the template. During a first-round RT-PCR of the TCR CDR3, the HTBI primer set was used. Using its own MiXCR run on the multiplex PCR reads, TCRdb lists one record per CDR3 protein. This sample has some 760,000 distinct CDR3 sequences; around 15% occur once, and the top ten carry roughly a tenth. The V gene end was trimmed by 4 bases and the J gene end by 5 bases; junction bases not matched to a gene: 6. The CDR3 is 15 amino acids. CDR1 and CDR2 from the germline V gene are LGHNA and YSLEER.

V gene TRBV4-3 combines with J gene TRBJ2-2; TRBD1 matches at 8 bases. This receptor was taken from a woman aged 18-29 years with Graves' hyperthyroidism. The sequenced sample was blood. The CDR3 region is CASSPTGQGTGELFF. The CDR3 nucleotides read TGCGCCAGCAGCCCAACAGGACAGGGAACCGGGGAGCTGTTTTTT.